The clone carrying this T cell receptor beta chain has a count of ten or more. Its antigen is as yet unknown. MiXCR was run by TCRdb on the reads, yielding one entry per CDR3 protein. The sample has almost 90,000 distinct CDR3 sequences; roughly 29% are singletons. These data belong to a study of T cell repertoires in cytomegalovirus infection. Study at large: Peptides in the study included HLA-C-restricted and HLA-B-restricted CMV epitopes. Indicated by public TCR beta signatures were CMV infection and matching HLA type.

The CDR3 covers 15 residues. Per the germline V gene, CDR1 is MDHEN and CDR2 is SYDVKM. V dropped 4 bases and J dropped 2; count of bases not matched to a gene: 5. Study outcomes and limitations: Cumulative public TCR beta family frequency identified CMV carriers with the relevant HLA. In two of eight donors, the top clonotype was HLA-C-restricted CMV-specific.

The sample consisted of CD8+ T cells from cultured PBMCs, taken from culture after CMV antigen stimulation. The genes are TRBV28 and TRBJ2-3; 8 bases match TRBD2. This receptor was taken from a human donor in good health (CMV status not recorded). Some clones in this sample may be carry-over from other donors' samples. The CDR3: CASSYAGGFTDTQYF. In DNA form, the CDR3 reads TGTGCCAGCAGTTACGCGGGGGGATTCACAGATACGCAGTATTTT.